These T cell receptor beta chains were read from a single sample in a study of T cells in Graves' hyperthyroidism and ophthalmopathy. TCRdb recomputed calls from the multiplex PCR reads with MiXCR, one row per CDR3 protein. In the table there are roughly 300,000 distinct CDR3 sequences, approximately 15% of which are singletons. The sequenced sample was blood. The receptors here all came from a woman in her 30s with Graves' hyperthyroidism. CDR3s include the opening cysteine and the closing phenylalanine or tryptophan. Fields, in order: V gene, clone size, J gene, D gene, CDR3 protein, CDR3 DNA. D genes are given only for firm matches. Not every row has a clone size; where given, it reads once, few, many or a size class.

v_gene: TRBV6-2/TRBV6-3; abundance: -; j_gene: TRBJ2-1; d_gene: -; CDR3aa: CASGSFSRPHEQFF; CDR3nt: TGTGCCAGTGGCTCCTTTAGCCGCCCTCATGAGCAGTTCTTC
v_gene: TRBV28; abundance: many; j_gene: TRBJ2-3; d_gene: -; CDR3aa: CASSSPGVGTDTQYF; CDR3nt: TGTGCCAGCAGTTCGCCCGGGGTGGGGACAGATACGCAGTATTTT
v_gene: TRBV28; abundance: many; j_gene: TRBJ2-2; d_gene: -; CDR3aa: CASETTYTGELFF; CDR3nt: TGTGCCAGCGAAACCACATACACCGGGGAGCTGTTTTTT
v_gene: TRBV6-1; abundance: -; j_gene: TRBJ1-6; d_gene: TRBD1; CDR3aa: CASSYTRPSTGTGSPLHF; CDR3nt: TGTGCCAGCAGTTATACCCGCCCCTCGACAGGGACGGGTTCACCCCTCCACTTT
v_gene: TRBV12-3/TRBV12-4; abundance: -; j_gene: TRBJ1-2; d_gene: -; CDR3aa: CASSFAPGDYGYTF; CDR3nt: TGTGCCAGCAGCTTCGCGCCAGGGGACTATGGCTACACCTTC
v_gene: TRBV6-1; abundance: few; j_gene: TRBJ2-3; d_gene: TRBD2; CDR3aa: CASSRTSGTRSSTDTQYF; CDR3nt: TGTGCCAGCAGCCGGACTAGCGGGACCCGGTCTAGCACAGATACGCAGTATTTT
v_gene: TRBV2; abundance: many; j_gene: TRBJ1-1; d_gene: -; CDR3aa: CARSKTAGHTEAFF; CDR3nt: TGTGCCAGATCCAAGACGGCTGGACACACTGAAGCTTTCTTT
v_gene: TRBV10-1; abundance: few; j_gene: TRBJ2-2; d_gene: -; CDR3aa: CASSAQPNTGELFF; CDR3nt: TGCGCCAGCAGTGCACAGCCGAACACCGGGGAGCTGTTTTTT
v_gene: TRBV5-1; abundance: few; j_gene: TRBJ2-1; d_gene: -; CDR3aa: CASSNGPADEQSF; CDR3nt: TGCGCCAGCAGCAATGGTCCGGCGGATGAGCAGTCCTTC
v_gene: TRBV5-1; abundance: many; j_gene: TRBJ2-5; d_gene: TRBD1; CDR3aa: CASSLEAGGAETQYF; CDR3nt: TGCGCCAGCAGCTTGGAGGCAGGGGGCGCGGAGACCCAGTACTTC
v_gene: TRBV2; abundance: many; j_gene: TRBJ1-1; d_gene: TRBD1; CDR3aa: CASSGTTGIRTEAFF; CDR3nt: TGTGCCAGCAGCGGAACGACAGGGATTAGAACTGAAGCTTTCTTT
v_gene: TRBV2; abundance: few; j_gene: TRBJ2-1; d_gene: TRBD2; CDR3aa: CASRGLAGSVEQFF; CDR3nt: TGTGCCAGCAGGGGACTAGCGGGGTCCGTTGAGCAGTTCTTC
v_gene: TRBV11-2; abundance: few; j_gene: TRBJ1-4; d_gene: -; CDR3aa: CASSKRPPDSAEKLFF; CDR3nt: TGTGCCAGCAGCAAAAGGCCCCCCGACAGCGCTGAAAAACTGTTTTTT
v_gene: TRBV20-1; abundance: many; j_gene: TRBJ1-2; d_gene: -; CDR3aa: CSAREGEYYGYTF; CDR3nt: TGCAGTGCTAGAGAGGGGGAGTACTATGGCTACACCTTC
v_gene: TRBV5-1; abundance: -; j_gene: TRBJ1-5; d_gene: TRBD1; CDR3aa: CASSEAGTGNQPQHF; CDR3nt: TGCGCCAGCAGCGAAGCCGGGACAGGGAATCAGCCCCAGCATTTT
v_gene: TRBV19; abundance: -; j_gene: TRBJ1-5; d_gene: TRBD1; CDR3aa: CASRSDRSNQPQHF; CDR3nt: TGTGCCAGTAGATCGGACAGGTCCAATCAGCCCCAGCATTTT
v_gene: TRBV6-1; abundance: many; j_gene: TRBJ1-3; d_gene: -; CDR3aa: CASSLRGALVRPGNTIYF; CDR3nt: TGTGCCAGCAGCCTCCGGGGCGCCCTCGTTAGGCCTGGAAACACCATATATTTT
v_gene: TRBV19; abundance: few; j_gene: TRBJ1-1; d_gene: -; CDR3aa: CASSTPRRTMNTEAFF; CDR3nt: TGTGCCAGTAGTACCCCCCGACGGACCATGAACACTGAAGCTTTCTTT
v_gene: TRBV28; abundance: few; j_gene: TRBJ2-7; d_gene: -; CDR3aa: CASSFPGQGGDEQYF; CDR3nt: TGTGCCAGCAGTTTCCCGGGGCAGGGGGGGGACGAGCAGTACTTC
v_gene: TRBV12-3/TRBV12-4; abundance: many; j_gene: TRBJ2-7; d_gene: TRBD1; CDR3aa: CASSLGRGQEGYEQYF; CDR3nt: TGTGCCAGCAGCCTAGGGCGGGGACAGGAAGGTTACGAGCAGTACTTC
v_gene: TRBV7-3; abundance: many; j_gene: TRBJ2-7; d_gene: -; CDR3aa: CASSLNPLDEQYF; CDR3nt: TGTGCCAGCAGCTTAAATCCCCTGGACGAGCAGTACTTC
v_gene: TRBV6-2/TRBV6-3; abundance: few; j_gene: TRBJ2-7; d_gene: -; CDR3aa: CASSYVLVSYEQYF; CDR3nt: TGTGCCAGCAGTTACGTTTTAGTCAGCTACGAGCAGTACTTC
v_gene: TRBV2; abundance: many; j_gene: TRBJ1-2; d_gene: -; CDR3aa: CASSVAGRHGYTF; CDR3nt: TGTGCCAGCAGTGTCGCGGGGAGGCATGGCTACACCTTC
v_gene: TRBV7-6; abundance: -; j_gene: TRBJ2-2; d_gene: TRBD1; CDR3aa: CASSLAWDSPHYSNTGELFF; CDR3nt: TGTGCCAGCAGCTTAGCCTGGGACAGTCCCCACTACTCGAACACCGGGGAGCTGTTTTTT
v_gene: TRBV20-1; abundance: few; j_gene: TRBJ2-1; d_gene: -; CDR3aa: CGLGTPVYNEQFF; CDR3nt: TGCGGGCTGGGGACACCAGTTTACAATGAGCAGTTCTTC
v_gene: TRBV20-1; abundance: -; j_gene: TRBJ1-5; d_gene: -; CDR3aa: CSARVEFQPQHF; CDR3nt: TGCAGTGCCCGCGTTGAGTTCCAGCCCCAGCATTTT